The sample holds one count of the clone carrying this T cell receptor beta chain. Antigen specificity is unknown. The data derive from a study of cytomegalovirus exposure and HLA in healthy donors. Germline CDR1 MGHDK, CDR2 SYGVNS. This CDR3 region has 15 residues. The ends were cut back, 1 base at V and 8 bases at J, with 15 bases in the middle. Data came from immunoSEQ multiplex PCR; TCRdb stores just in-frame clones and leaves some out. The data contain roughly 330,000 clones, around 90% of them singletons. Study conclusions and caveats: Among TCR beta chains, those listed as cytomegalovirus-associated numbered approximately 150.

The chain joins TRBV25-1 to TRBJ2-1, with D maybe TRBD1 (6 bases). This receptor was obtained from a woman in her twenties or thirties in good health and CMV-seropositive. The sequenced material came from PBMCs. In nucleotides, the CDR3 is TGTGCCAGCAGTGAATGGGGGACACGTCGAGATGAGCAGTTCTTC. Encoded protein: CASSEWGTRRDEQFF.